Listed here are 5 T cell receptor beta chains from one sample, sequenced in a study of blood T cell repertoires in COVID-19. Assay used: immunoSEQ multiplex PCR; TCRdb lists only in-frame clones, some missing. The table includes around 50,000 clones, around four fifths detected once. The sequenced sample consisted of PBMCs or T cells enriched from blood (not recorded which). Receptors originate from a woman in her forties or fifties with acute COVID-19.

J is TRBJ2-3 and V is TRBV11-3, with 10 bases matching TRBD2. With 6 bases clipped from V and 6 bases from J, the junction kept 12 bases outside the gene matches. The CDR3 loop spans 16 amino acids. CDR1 and CDR2 from the germline V gene are SGHNT and YENEEA. Here the CDR3 reads CASREPGTSAFDTQYF. CDR3 coding DNA: TGTGCCAGCAGGGAGCCCGGGACTAGCGCCTTTGATACGCAGTATTTT.

The chain carries TRBV5-1 and TRBJ2-5; 11 bases align to TRBD2. V lost 1 base to trimming and J lost 2 bases; unmatched junction nucleotides: 7. Germline loops: CDR1 SGHRS, CDR2 YFSETQ. The CDR3 has 17 amino acids. CDR3 coding DNA: TGCGCCAGCAGCTTGCTCACTAGCGGGGGATTTCAAGAGACCCAGTACTTC. Encoded protein: CASSLLTSGGFQETQYF.

The chain recombines TRBV4-1 with TRBJ2-7; 12 bases line up with TRBD2. The length of the CDR3 is 18 residues. V lost 4 bases, J lost 4 bases, and 14 bases stayed unmatched. Germline-derived CDR1 and CDR2 are MGHRA and YSYEKL. The CDR3 DNA is TGCGCCAGCAGCCCCCGGACTAGCGGGACCACGCGGAAATACGAGCAGTACTTC. The encoded protein is CASSPRTSGTTRKYEQYF.

The chain couples TRBV9 to TRBJ1-6, with D tentatively TRBD1 (6 bases). The ends were cut back, 0 bases at V and 6 bases at J, with 10 bases in the middle. The germline CDR1 and CDR2 sequences are SGDLS and YYNGEE. The CDR3 runs 15 residues. In nucleotides, the CDR3 is TGTGCCAGCAGCGTAGGGGGGCAGATTAATTCACCCCTCCACTTT. This translates into CASSVGGQINSPLHF.

In its sample, this clone was seen a few times. This sequence joins TRBV19 and TRBJ2-6; D unresolved. The V gene lost 7 bases and the J gene lost 1 base, with 11 bases spanning the gap. Germline V lookup: CDR1 LNHDA, CDR2 SQIVND (reference sequence). This CDR3 has 15 amino acids. CDR3 sequence: CASTNARSGANVLTF. CDR3 DNA sequence: TGTGCCAGTACCAATGCTCGGTCTGGGGCCAACGTCCTGACTTTC. The complete variable domain, with remaining parts taken from reference TRBV19 and TRBJ2-6, reads DGGITQSPKYLFRKEGQNVTLSCEQNLNHDAMYWYRQDPGQGLRLIYYSQIVNDFQKGDIAEGYSVSREKKESFPLTVTSAQKNPTAFYLCASTNARSGANVLTFGAGSRLTVL.